This TCR beta chain is from a study of blood T cell repertoires in COVID-19. Study in general: There were acute and convalescent COVID-19 samples, and they came from the United States, Italy and Spain. Sources were T cells, B-cell-depleted T cells, or PBMCs; the material itself was cDNA or gDNA.

The CDR3 runs to 14 residues. Trimming left V 5 bases short and J 7 bases short, with 18 bases between. Per the germline V gene, CDR1 is SQVTM and CDR2 is ANQGSEA. Study processing details: Reference gene primer amplification in the assay estimated nucleated cell counts. Libraries were prepared by immunoSEQ multiplex PCR; TCRdb keeps only in-frame clonotypes and omits some of them. V, J and clone size reflect that table, while D and trimming were determined from the DNA. The sample includes 150,000 to 200,000 clones, around 76% of them seen just once. Participant-given clinical history determined each cohort assignment.

The material sequenced was PBMCs or T cells enriched from blood (not recorded which). This chain links TRBV29-1 with TRBJ2-1, with D possibly being TRBD1 (6 bases). The receptor was derived from a woman in her forties or fifties with acute COVID-19. The CDR3 region is CSVTRGRGGNEQFF. The CDR3 coding sequence is TGCAGCGTTACCCGGGGCAGGGGTGGAAATGAGCAGTTCTTC.